A single sample is the source of the 10 T cell receptor beta chains below, sequenced in a study of cytomegalovirus exposure and HLA in healthy donors. PCR was performed using 60 Vbeta and 13 Jbeta primers. Assay: immunoSEQ multiplex PCR; the TCRdb copy retains only in-frame clones and omits some. Here the sample spans 150,000 to 200,000 clones, approximately 71% being singletons. The sequenced sample consisted of PBMCs. The origin of the receptors is a man younger than 30 in good health and CMV-seropositive.

This clone was picked up a small number of times. Other DNA variants within this sample encode the same CDR3. The CDR3 DNA reads TGCAGCGTTGGTACTCCTTTTAACGGGGAGCTGTTTTTT. Translated: CSVGTPFNGELFF. The chain joins TRBV29-1 to TRBJ2-2, with no clear D. Germline lookup yields CDR1 SQVTM and CDR2 ANQGSEA. Trimming stripped 4 bases from V and 7 bases from J, with 13 bases between. The CDR3 has 13 amino acids.

This chain links TRBV29-1 with TRBJ2-1; D might be TRBD2 (5 bases). Deletions cut 4 bases from V and 3 bases from J, with 10 bases between. CDR1 and CDR2 (germline): SQVTM, ANQGSEA. The CDR3 is 13 residues long. The CDR3 loop is CSVGAGYYNEQFF. The DNA for the CDR3 is TGCAGCGTTGGCGCGGGCTACTACAATGAGCAGTTCTTC.

The V and J genes are TRBV5-4 and TRBJ2-1, with 9 bases fitting TRBD2. Germline values: CDR1 SGHNT, CDR2 YYREEE (reference sequence). The V gene end was trimmed by 3 bases and the J gene end by 7 bases; junction bases not matched to a gene: 17. CDR3 size: 18 residues. This CDR3 reads CASSSPTPLAGIRNEQFF. The CDR3 nucleotides read TGTGCCAGCAGCTCACCCACACCGCTAGCGGGAATAAGAAATGAGCAGTTCTTC.

The V call is TRBV2, the J call TRBJ1-2; no definite D call. The CDR3 contains 11 residues. Germline V gene lookup returns CDR1 SNHLY and CDR2 FYNNEI. V lost 7 bases, J lost 7 bases, and 10 bases lay in between. CDR3 nucleotides: TGTGCCAGCACTTGGGAGGCTGGCTACACCTTC. Amino acid sequence: CASTWEAGYTF. Full variable domain (missing parts from reference TRBV2 and TRBJ1-2): EPEVTQTPSHQVTQMGQEVILRCVPISNHLYFYWYRQILGQKVEFLVSFYNNEISEKSEIFDDQFSVERPDGSNFTLKIRSTKLEDSAMYFCASTWEAGYTFGSGTRLTVV.

This chain uses TRBV25-1 with TRBJ2-3, with D tentatively TRBD2 (5 bases). V was cut by 6 bases and J by 5 bases, with 21 bases left in between. This CDR3 spans 16 amino acids. Germline loops: CDR1 MGHDK, CDR2 SYGVNS. CDR3 sequence (DNA): TGTGCCAGCAGCCCACTAGGGATAACACTCCAAGATACGCAGTATTTT. As protein: CASSPLGITLQDTQYF.

As concerns this clone: The junction departs from germline at one end; a sequencing error may be responsible. The rearrangement links TRBV5-1 to TRBJ2-7; 9 bases are shared with TRBD1. The CDR3 is made up of 15 amino acids. The germline V gene has CDR1 SGHRS and CDR2 YFSETQ. This chain's CDR3 is CPSSYETGGRSEQYF. In DNA, the CDR3 is TGCCCCAGCAGCTACGAGACAGGGGGTAGGTCCGAGCAGTACTTC.

V is TRBV18 and J is TRBJ1-5; 8 positions match TRBD1. Germline-derived CDR1 and CDR2 are KGHSH and LQKENI. V was pared by 4 bases and J by 7 bases, with 6 bases of the junction left unmatched. This CDR3 contains 14 residues. The CDR3 region is CASSRQGKSQPQHF. The CDR3 DNA follows: TGTGCCAGCTCACGACAGGGGAAGAGCCAGCCCCAGCATTTT.

V is TRBV28 and J is TRBJ2-7; 8 bases fit TRBD1. Losses at the gene ends were 6 bases for V and 3 bases for J; bases not matched to a gene: 10. CDR1 is MDHEN, CDR2 SYDVKM, per germline. The CDR3 sequence is 15 residues long. CDR3 in amino acids: CASSLRGLPFYEQYF. CDR3 nucleotides: TGTGCCAGCAGCCTCAGGGGGCTTCCCTTCTACGAGCAGTACTTC. The whole variable domain, filled in from reference TRBV28 and TRBJ2-7, reads DVKVTQSSRYLVKRTGEKVFLECVQDMDHENMFWYRQDPGLGLRLIYFSYDVKMKEKGDIPEGYSVSREKKERFSLILESASTNQTSMYLCASSLRGLPFYEQYFGPGTRLTVT.

V is TRBV2 and J is TRBJ2-1; D ambiguous. Germline CDR1 reads SNHLY; CDR2 reads FYNNEI. This CDR3 spans 16 amino acids. Trimming left V 2 bases short and J 4 bases short, with 15 bases between. The CDR3: CASSEFQALGYNEQFF. Written as DNA, the CDR3 is TGTGCCAGCAGTGAATTTCAGGCTTTGGGTTACAATGAGCAGTTCTTC.

V usage is TRBV2 and J usage is TRBJ2-1, with 10 positions matching TRBD2. The CDR3 runs to 15 residues. CDR1 is SNHLY and CDR2 is FYNNEI in the germline V gene. The V gene end was trimmed by 7 bases and the J gene end by 6 bases; junction bases not matched to a gene: 9. The CDR3 spells CASKGISGRANEQFF. DNA of the CDR3: TGTGCCAGCAAGGGTATAAGCGGGAGGGCCAATGAGCAGTTCTTC.